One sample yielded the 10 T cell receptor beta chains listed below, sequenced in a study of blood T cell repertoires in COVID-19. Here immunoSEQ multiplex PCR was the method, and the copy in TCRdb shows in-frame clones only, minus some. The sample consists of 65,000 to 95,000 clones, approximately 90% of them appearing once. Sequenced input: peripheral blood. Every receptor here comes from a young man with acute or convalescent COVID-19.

The DNA of the CDR3 is TGTGCCAGCAGCCCCCTTCGAGGGTTTCTCCCGGATACGCAGTATTTT. It yields the protein CASSPLRGFLPDTQYF. The chain recombines TRBV3-1 (or the pseudogene TRBV3-2) with TRBJ2-3; a possible D gene is TRBD2 (5 bases). V gave up 4 bases and J gave up 6 bases, with 20 bases separating them. The CDR3 extends over 16 amino acids. Germline V CDR1 and CDR2: LGHDT, YNNKEL (reference sequence).

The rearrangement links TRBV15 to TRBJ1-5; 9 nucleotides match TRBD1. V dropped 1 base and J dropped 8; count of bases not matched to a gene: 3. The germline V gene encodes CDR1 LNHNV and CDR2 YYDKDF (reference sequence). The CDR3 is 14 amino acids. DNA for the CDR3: TGTGCCACCAGCAGAGGACAGGGGGGCGAGCCCCAGCATTTT. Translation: CATSRGQGGEPQHF.

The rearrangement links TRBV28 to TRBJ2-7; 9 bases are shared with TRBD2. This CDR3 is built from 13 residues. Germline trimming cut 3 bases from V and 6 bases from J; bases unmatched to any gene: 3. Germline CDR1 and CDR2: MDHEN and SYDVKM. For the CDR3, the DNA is TGTGCCAGCAGTTTTAGCGGGGGAGTCGAGCAGTACTTC. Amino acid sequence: CASSFSGGVEQYF.

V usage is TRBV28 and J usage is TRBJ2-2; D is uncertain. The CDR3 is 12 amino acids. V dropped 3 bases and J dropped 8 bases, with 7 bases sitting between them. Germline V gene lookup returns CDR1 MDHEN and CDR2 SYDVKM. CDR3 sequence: CASSLFLGELFF. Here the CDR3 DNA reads TGTGCCAGCAGTTTGTTCCTGGGGGAGCTGTTTTTT. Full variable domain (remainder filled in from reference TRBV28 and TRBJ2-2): DVKVTQSSRYLVKRTGEKVFLECVQDMDHENMFWYRQDPGLGLRLIYFSYDVKMKEKGDIPEGYSVSREKKERFSLILESASTNQTSMYLCASSLFLGELFFGEGSRLTVL.

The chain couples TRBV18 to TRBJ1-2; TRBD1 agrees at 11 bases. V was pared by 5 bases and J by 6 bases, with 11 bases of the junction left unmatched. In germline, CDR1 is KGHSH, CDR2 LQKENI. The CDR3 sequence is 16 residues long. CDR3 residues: CASSNYLPGQGDGYTF. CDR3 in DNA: TGTGCCAGCTCAAATTACCTTCCGGGACAGGGGGATGGCTACACCTTC.

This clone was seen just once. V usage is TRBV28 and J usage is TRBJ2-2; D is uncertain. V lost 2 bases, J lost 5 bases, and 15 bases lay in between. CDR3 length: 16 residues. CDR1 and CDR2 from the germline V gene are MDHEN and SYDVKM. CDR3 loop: CASSLSARRSTGELFF. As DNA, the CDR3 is TGTGCCAGCAGTTTAAGTGCCCGACGGAGTACCGGGGAGCTGTTTTTT.

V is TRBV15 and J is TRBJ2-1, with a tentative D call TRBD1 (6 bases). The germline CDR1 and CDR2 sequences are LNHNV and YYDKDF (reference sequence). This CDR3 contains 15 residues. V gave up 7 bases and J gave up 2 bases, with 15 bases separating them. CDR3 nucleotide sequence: TGTGCCACCAACCTTGTTGGGACAACCTACAATGAGCAGTTCTTC. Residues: CATNLVGTTYNEQFF.

The CDR3 sequence is CASSLDRNLITDTQYF. The CDR3 DNA reads as TGTGCCAGCTCCCTCGACAGAAACTTAATCACAGATACGCAGTATTTT. This rearrangement joins TRBV18 to TRBJ2-3; D may be TRBD1 (5 bases). The germline gives CDR1 KGHSH, CDR2 LQKENI. Trimming removed 6 bases from V and 2 bases from J, with 18 bases in between. The CDR3 length is 16 residues.

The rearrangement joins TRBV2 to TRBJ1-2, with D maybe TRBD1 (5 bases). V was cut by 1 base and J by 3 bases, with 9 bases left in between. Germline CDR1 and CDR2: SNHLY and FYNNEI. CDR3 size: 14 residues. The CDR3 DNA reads TGTGCCAGCAGTGAAGGGGGCCTCGACTATGGCTACACCTTC. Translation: CASSEGGLDYGYTF.

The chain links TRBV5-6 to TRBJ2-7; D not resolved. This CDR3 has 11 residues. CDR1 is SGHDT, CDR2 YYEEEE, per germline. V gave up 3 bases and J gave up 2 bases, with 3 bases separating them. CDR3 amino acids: CASSSTYEQYF. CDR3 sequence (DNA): TGTGCCAGCAGCTCCACCTACGAGCAGTACTTC.